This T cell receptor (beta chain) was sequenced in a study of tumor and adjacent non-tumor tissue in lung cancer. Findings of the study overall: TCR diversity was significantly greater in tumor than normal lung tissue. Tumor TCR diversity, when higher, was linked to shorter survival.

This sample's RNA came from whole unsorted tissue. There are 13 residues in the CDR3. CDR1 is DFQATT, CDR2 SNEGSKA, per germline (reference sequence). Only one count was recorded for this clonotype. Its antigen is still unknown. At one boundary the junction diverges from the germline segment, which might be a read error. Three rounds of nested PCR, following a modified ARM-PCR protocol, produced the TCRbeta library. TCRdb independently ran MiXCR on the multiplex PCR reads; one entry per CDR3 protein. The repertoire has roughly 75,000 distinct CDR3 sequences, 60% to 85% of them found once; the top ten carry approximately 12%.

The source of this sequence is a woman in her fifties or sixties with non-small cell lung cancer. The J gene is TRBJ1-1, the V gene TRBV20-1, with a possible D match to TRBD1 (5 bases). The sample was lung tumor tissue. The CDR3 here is CSAGTAVYTEAFF. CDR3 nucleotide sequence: TGCAGTGCTGGGACGGCGGTGTACACTGAGGCTTTCTTT.